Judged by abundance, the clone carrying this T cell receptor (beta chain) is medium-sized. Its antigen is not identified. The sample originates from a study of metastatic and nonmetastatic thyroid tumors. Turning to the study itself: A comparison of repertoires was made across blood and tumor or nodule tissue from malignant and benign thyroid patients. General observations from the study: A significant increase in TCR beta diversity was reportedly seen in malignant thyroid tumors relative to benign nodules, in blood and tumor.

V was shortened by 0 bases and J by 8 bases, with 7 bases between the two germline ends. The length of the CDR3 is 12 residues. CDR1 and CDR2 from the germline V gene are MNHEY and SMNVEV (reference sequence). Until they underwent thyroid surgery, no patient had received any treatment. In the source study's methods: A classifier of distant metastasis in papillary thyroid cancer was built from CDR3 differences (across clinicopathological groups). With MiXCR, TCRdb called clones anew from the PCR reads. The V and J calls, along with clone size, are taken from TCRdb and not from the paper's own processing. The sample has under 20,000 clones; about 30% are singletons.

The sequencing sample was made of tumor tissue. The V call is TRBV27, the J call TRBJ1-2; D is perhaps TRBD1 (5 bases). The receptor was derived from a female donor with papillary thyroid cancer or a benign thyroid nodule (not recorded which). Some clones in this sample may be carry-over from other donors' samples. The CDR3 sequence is CASSLSGDGYTF. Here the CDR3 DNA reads TGTGCCAGCAGTTTATCGGGGGACGGCTACACCTTC.